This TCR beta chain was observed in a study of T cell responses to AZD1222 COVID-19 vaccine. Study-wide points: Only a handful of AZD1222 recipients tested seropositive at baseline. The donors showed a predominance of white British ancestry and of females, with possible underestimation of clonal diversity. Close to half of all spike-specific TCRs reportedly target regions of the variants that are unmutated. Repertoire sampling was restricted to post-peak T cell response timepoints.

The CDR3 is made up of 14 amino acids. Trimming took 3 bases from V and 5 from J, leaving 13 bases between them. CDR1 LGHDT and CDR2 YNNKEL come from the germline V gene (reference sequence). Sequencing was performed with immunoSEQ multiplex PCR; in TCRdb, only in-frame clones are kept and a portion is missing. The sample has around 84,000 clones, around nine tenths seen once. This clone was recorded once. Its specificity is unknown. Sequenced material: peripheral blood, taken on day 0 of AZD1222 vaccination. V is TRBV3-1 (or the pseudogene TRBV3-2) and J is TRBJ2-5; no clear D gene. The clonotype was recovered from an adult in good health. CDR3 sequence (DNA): TGTGCCAGCAGCCAGCGCGTAGGATCGGAGACCCAGTACTTC. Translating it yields CASSQRVGSETQYF.